This is a list of T cell receptor beta chains from one sample in a study of T cells in Graves' hyperthyroidism and ophthalmopathy. A single record per CDR3 protein comes from TCRdb applying MiXCR to the multiplex PCR reads. This table has roughly 710,000 distinct CDR3 sequences, roughly 32% appearing once. Sequencing used blood. The receptor set was obtained from a woman aged 40 to 55 with Graves' hyperthyroidism. Both conserved end residues are part of each CDR3. D genes are given only for firm matches. Clone size is shown for a subset of rows, as once, few, many or a class of expanded clone.

-,TRBV5-8,TRBJ1-4,-,CTSSFAGATNEKLFF,TGTACCAGCAGCTTCGCAGGGGCAACTAATGAAAAACTGTTTTTT
-,TRBV9,TRBJ1-1,-,CASSPMGGGGNWEAFF,TGTGCCAGCAGCCCTATGGGTGGGGGGGGCAATTGGGAAGCTTTCTTT
-,TRBV25-1,TRBJ1-5,-,CASSLVQGVRLGQPQHF,TGTGCCAGCAGTTTAGTACAGGGAGTTCGCTTAGGGCAGCCCCAGCATTTT
-,TRBV20-1,TRBJ2-7,-,CSARDPMGDSYEQYF,TGCAGTGCTAGAGATCCAATGGGGGATTCCTACGAGCAGTACTTC
TRBD1,TRBV7-8,TRBJ1-5,many,CASSWTGGGNQPQHF,TGTGCCAGCAGCTGGACAGGGGGCGGCAATCAGCCCCAGCATTTT
TRBD2,TRBV20-1,TRBJ2-5,-,CSAMGLAGLRRETQYF,TGCAGTGCTATGGGGCTAGCGGGGTTGAGGAGAGAGACCCAGTACTTC
TRBD1,TRBV20-1,TRBJ2-5,-,CSPPGQGLQETQYF,TGCAGCCCTCCGGGACAGGGCCTCCAAGAGACCCAGTACTTC
TRBD1,TRBV12-3/TRBV12-4,TRBJ1-5,-,CASSLKGANQPQHF,TGTGCCAGCAGTTTGAAGGGGGCCAATCAGCCCCAGCATTTT
-,TRBV7-8,TRBJ1-2,many,CASSLGSGSYYGYTF,TGTGCCAGCAGCTTAGGCTCAGGGTCATACTATGGCTACACCTTC
-,TRBV10-3,TRBJ1-3,-,CAISYTSGNTIYF,TGTGCCATCAGTTACACAAGTGGAAACACCATATATTTT
-,TRBV7-6,TRBJ2-6,many,CASSEQGSGANVLTF,TGTGCCAGCAGCGAACAGGGTTCTGGGGCCAACGTCCTGACTTTC
-,TRBV20-1,TRBJ1-5,many,CSAARGLGQPQHF,TGCAGTGCGGCGCGGGGGTTGGGTCAGCCCCAGCATTTT
-,TRBV10-3,TRBJ2-2,-,CAISESMASGELFF,TGTGCCATCAGTGAGTCGATGGCTAGCGGGGAGCTGTTTTTT